This T cell receptor beta chain is from a study of circulating and synovial CD4+ cells in juvenile arthritis (dated by TCRdb to between 2013 and 2015). In the study overall: TCRbeta CDR3 repertoires of circulating HLA-DR+ CD4 T cells, bulk blood CD4 T cells and synovial CD4 T cells were compared within each patient. Repertoire sequencing was performed with the aim of confirming enrichment of synovial clonotypes in a circulating synovial-like CD4 T cell subset.

This clone occurred once. The clone's antigen remains unknown. Base qualities are not provided; no much larger clone lies one nucleotide away. Library preparation was by the immunoSEQ multiplex PCR assay. An external provider carried out the TCRbeta CDR3 sequencing as a commercial service. As for the authors' bioinformatics: The analyses used productive nucleotide sequences together with amino acid sequences obtained by in silico translation. Diversity was quantified by Renyi entropy over a range of alpha values, with sample size equalised by taking the median of 200 repeated subsamples. Pairwise repertoire distance was calculated as one minus the Chao-modified Jaccard index, correcting for under-sampling, and used for clustering. Frequency-weighted overlap with synovial clonotypes was calculated across 200 sample sizes, using 200 draws without replacement for each, and the value reported was the one at the size of the smaller sample. This is the immuneACCESS table as TCRdb keeps it, with only in-frame sequences that have V and J called. A part of the clones is gone; compared with another copy, unresolved V genes explain less than half, and the rest is unexplained. V and J calls and clone size are given by that table; D and trimming were obtained from the DNA. The sample table lists 34,000 or so clones, about 94% of them with a count of one. The ten top clones hold around 0.7% of the sample.

For this chain, trimming is 7 bases at the V end and 4 bases at the J end, and the number of junction bases without a gene match is 3. Per the germline V gene (reference sequence), LNHDA is the CDR1 and SQIVND is the CDR2. The CDR3 has 13 amino acids, counting the end cysteine and phenylalanine. This entry keeps only the CDR3 DNA: 39 bases, framed from base 1. On the study overall, not on this receptor specifically: The difference between circulating pathogenic-like lymphocytes and bulk blood T cells was not detected by traditional Vbeta family usage analysis. Synovial and circulating pathogenic-like lymphocyte repertoires were less diverse than bulk blood CD4 repertoires, with some CPL samples as oligoclonal as synovium. Circulating pathogenic-like lymphocytes clustered with synovial T cells and shared a substantially higher fraction of CDR3 sequences with synovium than bulk blood. Because T cell genome counts in CPL samples and bulk blood CD4 samples differed by at least an order of magnitude, sample-size effects were addressed. Because overlap with synovium rose as sequencing depth increased, the measured fractions of shared clonotypes likely underestimated the overlap of the full repertoire.

The sequenced samples were obtained from patients with active juvenile idiopathic arthritis. Cells were sorted right after thawing, and dead cells were excluded with Live/Dead Fixable Near-IR Stain. Sequencing was performed on CD4+ T cells from blood. This TCR came from a human donor with juvenile idiopathic arthritis. Recombination connected TRBV19 to TRBJ1-5, with 8 central nucleotides matching TRBD1. CDR3 loop: CASNDRGNQPQHF. The sequenced DNA: TGTGCCAGTAACGACAGGGGTAATCAGCCCCAGCATTTT.